This T cell receptor beta chain was recorded in a study of blood T cell repertoires in COVID-19 (dated by TCRdb to about 2020). Regarding the study in general: Samples from collaborators originated in the United States, Italy and Spain and spanned both the acute and convalescent phases of COVID-19. The prospective study material was composed of cDNA or gDNA derived from T cells, B-cell-depleted T cells, or PBMCs. Deeply sampled blood TCRbeta repertoires from subjects exposed to, actively infected with, or recovered from COVID-19 were included in the dataset. The repertoires were made available in a free public database intended to serve as a resource for research on the immune response to SARS-CoV-2. Samples were obtained from the ongoing ImmuneRACE study (first 160 participants) and from 1,254 subjects provided by 6 global collaborators. Nearly every sample came with metadata listing a de-identified subject ID, COVID-19 status, age in years and sex. Where available, HLA class I and class II types were obtained from metadata supplied by the sample provider rather than from assay-based typing. Points the paper makes about the study in general: The quantity of clinical and demographic metadata differed by source and by participant and was supplied without curation.

For this chain, trimming is 5 bases at the V end and 11 bases at the J end, and the number of junction bases without a gene match is 5. From the cysteine up to the phenylalanine, the CDR3 has a length of 13 residues. Only CDR3 DNA is held: 39 bases, read in frame from base 1. Looking up the germline V gene (reference sequence) yields CDR1 LNHDA and CDR2 SQIVND. In the prospective study, participants were 18 to 89 years old, resided in about two dozen geographic areas of the United States, and were enrolled through a virtual design. Cohort assignment in the prospective study relied on participant-reported clinical history from a screening survey and a study questionnaire. Mobile phlebotomists in the prospective study collected whole blood, serum and a nasopharyngeal or oropharyngeal swab from every participant. Participants in the prospective study had the option to provide additional blood draws and questionnaires over a 2-month period. Before DNA extraction, blood samples from the prospective study were shipped at room temperature or frozen.

TCRbeta CDR3 regions were amplified from genomic DNA by means of the immunoSEQ Assay, a bias-controlled multiplex PCR. Per the original workflow: The number of nucleated cells in each sample was estimated by amplification of reference gene primers within the assay. To quantify the absolute abundance of each unique TCRbeta CDR3 rearrangement, sequence reads were collapsed and filtered. Productive Simpson clonality was computed per sample as the square root of Simpson's diversity index over productive rearrangements. TCRdb took this table from immuneACCESS and kept in-frame rearrangements with V and J called. Such tables lack part of the clones; where checked against another copy, unresolved V genes explain under half of the gap, and the rest is unexplained. V, J and clone size were drawn from that table, and D and trimming were deduced from the DNA. Recorded for this sample are 470,000 or so clones; roughly 85% of them occurred a single time. The ten most abundant clones make up roughly 1.9% of the sample.

Comment on this clone: Which antigen it targets is not known. Base qualities are not provided; no much larger clone lies one nucleotide away.

Here the chain combines TRBV19 and TRBJ1-6, with 8 middle bases fitting TRBD1. This TCR was recovered from a woman under 30 with acute COVID-19. The sequencing input was PBMCs or T cells enriched from blood (not recorded which). CDR3 protein: CASSGDRSTPLHF. The bases are TGTGCCAGTAGTGGGGACAGGTCAACACCCCTCCACTTT.